Listed below are T cell receptor beta chains from one sample, sequenced in a study of regulatory T cells in long-lasting Graves disease. TCRdb ran MiXCR on the multiplex PCR reads and lists one entry per CDR3 protein. Of roughly 610,000 distinct CDR3 sequences in the sample, about 16% were seen once. The sample was also reused in another study, on T cells in Graves' hyperthyroidism and ophthalmopathy.

Sequenced material: peripheral blood mononuclear cells (PBMCs), taken at new diagnosis, from a patient treated with antithyroid drugs. Source of these receptors: a man in his late teens or twenties with Graves disease. The CDR3 runs from the conserved cysteine through the conserved F or W. The order of the fields is V gene, D gene, J gene, clone size, CDR3 protein, CDR3 DNA. D genes are given only for firm matches. Some rows have no size entry. The others give once, few or many, or a class for an expanded clone.

>TRBV12-3/TRBV12-4|TRBD2|TRBJ2-2|many
CASSPTSGRDTGELFF
TGTGCCAGCAGCCCCACTAGCGGGAGGGACACCGGGGAGCTGTTTTTT
>TRBV7-9|NA|TRBJ1-3|few
CASSSTETGNTIYF
TGTGCCAGCAGCTCAACGGAAACTGGAAACACCATATATTTT
>TRBV30|TRBD2|TRBJ2-5|few
CAWSGTSVQETQYF
TGTGCCTGGAGTGGGACTAGCGTTCAAGAGACCCAGTACTTC
>TRBV12-3/TRBV12-4|TRBD2|TRBJ2-2|NA
CASLISGLAGGPANTGELFF
TGTGCCAGTTTAATCTCGGGACTAGCGGGAGGGCCGGCGAACACCGGGGAGCTGTTTTTT
>TRBV6-1|TRBD2|TRBJ2-1|NA
CASSDGGSRVNEQFF
TGTGCCAGCAGTGACGGGGGGAGTCGGGTCAATGAGCAGTTCTTC
>TRBV28|NA|TRBJ2-2|many
CASSPPLNRVTGELFF
TGTGCCAGCAGTCCGCCCCTAAACAGGGTCACCGGGGAGCTGTTTTTT
>TRBV2|TRBD1|TRBJ2-1|many
CASRYSGQGSYNEQFF
TGTGCCAGCAGATACTCGGGACAGGGGAGTTACAATGAGCAGTTCTTC
>TRBV28|TRBD1|TRBJ2-7|many
CASSLQGDYEQYF
TGTGCCAGCAGTTTACAGGGGGACTACGAGCAGTACTTC
>TRBV6-1|NA|TRBJ1-5|few
CASRRAGIDQPQHF
TGTGCCAGCAGGCGGGCAGGGATCGATCAGCCCCAGCATTTT
>TRBV7-9|TRBD1|TRBJ2-2|NA
CASSGRGDRVSAGELFF
TGTGCCAGCAGCGGACGTGGGGACAGGGTATCGGCCGGGGAGCTGTTTTTT
>TRBV20-1|NA|TRBJ2-2|few
CSARVGATTGELFF
TGCAGTGCTAGAGTAGGAGCGACCACCGGGGAGCTGTTTTTT
>TRBV12-3/TRBV12-4|TRBD1|TRBJ1-1|many
CASSNRGSSTEAFF
TGTGCCAGCAGTAACAGGGGGAGTAGCACTGAAGCTTTCTTT
>TRBV29-1|NA|TRBJ2-3|many
CSVEEGGFTDTQYF
TGCAGCGTTGAAGAGGGGGGATTCACAGATACGCAGTATTTT
>TRBV20-1|NA|TRBJ1-5|many
CSAQPLGAGQKPQHF
TGCAGTGCACAACCGCTAGGGGCGGGCCAGAAGCCCCAGCATTTT
>TRBV6-1|TRBD1|TRBJ1-6|many
CASRTGDSPLHF
TGTGCCAGCAGAACAGGGGATTCACCCCTCCACTTT
>TRBV19|NA|TRBJ1-5|few
CASSLTGLSDQPQHF
TGTGCCAGTAGTCTGACAGGTTTATCCGATCAGCCCCAGCATTTT
>TRBV27|NA|TRBJ1-1|few
CASSLTFAEAFF
TGTGCCAGCAGTTTAACGTTTGCTGAAGCTTTCTTT
>TRBV9|NA|TRBJ2-1|NA
CASSVGVGSRNEQFF
TGTGCCAGCAGCGTAGGTGTCGGGAGTCGGAATGAGCAGTTCTTC
>TRBV20-1|NA|TRBJ2-7|many
CSARGRQSQGQYF
TGCAGTGCTAGAGGAAGACAGAGTCAAGGGCAGTACTTC
>TRBV28|TRBD2|TRBJ2-3|many
CASSHGGSSGSTDTQYF
TGTGCCAGCAGCCATGGGGGTTCTAGCGGGAGCACAGATACGCAGTATTTT
>TRBV6-1|TRBD2|TRBJ2-7|many
CASRLAGDASYEQYF
TGTGCCAGCAGACTAGCGGGAGATGCCTCCTACGAGCAGTACTTC
>TRBV20-1|NA|TRBJ1-3|NA
CSAAGTDSGNTIYF
TGCAGTGCTGCCGGGACGGACTCTGGAAACACCATATATTTT
>TRBV12-3/TRBV12-4|NA|TRBJ2-7|few
CASSFFGGYAGELVNSYEQYF
TGTGCCAGCAGTTTTTTCGGGGGCTACGCAGGGGAGTTGGTAAACTCCTACGAGCAGTACTTC
>TRBV28|NA|TRBJ1-3|many
CASSPTGANTIYF
TGTGCCAGCAGCCCAACGGGGGCGAACACCATATATTTT
>TRBV5-1|TRBD1|TRBJ2-2|NA
CASQTGGETGELFF
TGCGCCAGTCAAACAGGGGGAGAGACCGGGGAGCTGTTTTTT
>TRBV5-5|TRBD2|TRBJ2-1|NA
CASSFSGSTYNEQFF
TGTGCCAGCAGCTTTAGCGGGAGTACCTACAATGAGCAGTTCTTC
>TRBV30|TRBD2|TRBJ2-5|many
CAWSSLLAGGPGETQYF
TGTGCCTGGAGTTCTCTTCTAGCGGGAGGGCCAGGAGAGACCCAGTACTTC
>TRBV6-1|NA|TRBJ1-5|many
CASSEFGQPQHF
TGTGCCAGCAGTGAATTTGGTCAGCCCCAGCATTTT
>TRBV19|NA|TRBJ1-1|NA
CASQASGPTEGRLDTEAFF
TGTGCCAGCCAAGCTTCAGGGCCGACCGAGGGGCGATTGGACACTGAAGCTTTCTTT
>TRBV7-9|NA|TRBJ2-1|NA
CASSPPPGAGVQNEQFF
TGTGCCAGCAGCCCCCCTCCGGGGGCGGGAGTTCAGAATGAGCAGTTCTTC
>TRBV30|TRBD1|TRBJ1-1|few
CAWSSRPGQGRDTEAFF
TGTGCCTGGAGTTCCCGCCCGGGACAGGGAAGGGACACTGAAGCTTTCTTT
>TRBV28|TRBD1|TRBJ2-7|few
CASSLTSGGHGHPYEQYF
TGTGCCAGCAGTTTGACGTCAGGGGGCCACGGACATCCATACGAGCAGTACTTC
>TRBV27|NA|TRBJ2-3|many
CASSLVRGAADTQYF
TGTGCCAGCAGTTTAGTCAGGGGGGCCGCAGATACGCAGTATTTT
>TRBV20-1|NA|TRBJ2-7|few
CSAGDMYEQYF
TGCAGTGCTGGGGACATGTACGAGCAGTACTTC
>TRBV3-1|TRBD1|TRBJ2-5|many
CASSHRGTVHQETQYF
TGTGCCAGCAGCCACCGAGGGACAGTCCACCAAGAGACCCAGTACTTC